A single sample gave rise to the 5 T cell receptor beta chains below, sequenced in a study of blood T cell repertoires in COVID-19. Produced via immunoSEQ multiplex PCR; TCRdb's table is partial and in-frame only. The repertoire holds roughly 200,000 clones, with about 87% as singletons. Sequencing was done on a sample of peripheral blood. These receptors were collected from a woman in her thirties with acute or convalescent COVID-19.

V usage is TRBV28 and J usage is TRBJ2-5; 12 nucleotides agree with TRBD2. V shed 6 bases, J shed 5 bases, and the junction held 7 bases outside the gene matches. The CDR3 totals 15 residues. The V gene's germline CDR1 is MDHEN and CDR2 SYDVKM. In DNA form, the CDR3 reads TGTGCCAGCAGCTCCCCGGGGACTAGCGGGGAGACCCAGTACTTC. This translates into CASSSPGTSGETQYF. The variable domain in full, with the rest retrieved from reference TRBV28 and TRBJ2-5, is DVKVTQSSRYLVKRTGEKVFLECVQDMDHENMFWYRQDPGLGLRLIYFSYDVKMKEKGDIPEGYSVSREKKERFSLILESASTNQTSMYLCASSSPGTSGETQYFGPGTRLLVL.

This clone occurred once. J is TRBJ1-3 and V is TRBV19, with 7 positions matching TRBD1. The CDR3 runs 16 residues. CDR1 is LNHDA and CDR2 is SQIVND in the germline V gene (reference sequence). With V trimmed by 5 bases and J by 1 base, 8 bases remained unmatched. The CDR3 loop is CASSSTGLDSGNTIYF. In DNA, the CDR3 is TGTGCCAGTAGTTCGACAGGGTTGGATTCTGGAAACACCATATATTTT. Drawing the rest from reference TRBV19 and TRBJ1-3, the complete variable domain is DGGITQSPKYLFRKEGQNVTLSCEQNLNHDAMYWYRQDPGQGLRLIYYSQIVNDFQKGDIAEGYSVSREKKESFPLTVTSAQKNPTAFYLCASSSTGLDSGNTIYFGEGSWLTVV.

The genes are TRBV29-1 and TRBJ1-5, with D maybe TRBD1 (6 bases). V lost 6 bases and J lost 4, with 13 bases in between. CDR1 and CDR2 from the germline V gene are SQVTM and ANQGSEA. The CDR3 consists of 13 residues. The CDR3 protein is CSVQGQLNQPQHF. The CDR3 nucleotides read TGCAGCGTCCAAGGACAGCTTAATCAGCCCCAGCATTTT. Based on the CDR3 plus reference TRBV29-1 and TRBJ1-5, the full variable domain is SAVISQKPSRDICQRGTSLTIQCQVDSQVTMMFWYRQQPGQSLTLIATANQGSEATYESGFVIDKFPISRPNLTFSTLTVSNMSPEDSSIYLCSVQGQLNQPQHFGDGTRLSIL.

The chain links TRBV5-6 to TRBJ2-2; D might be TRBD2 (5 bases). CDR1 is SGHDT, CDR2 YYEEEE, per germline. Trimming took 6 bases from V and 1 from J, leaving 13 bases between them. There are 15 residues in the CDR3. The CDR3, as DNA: TGTGCCAGCAAGCGGTCAGCCAAGAACACCGGGGAGCTGTTTTTT. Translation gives CASKRSAKNTGELFF.

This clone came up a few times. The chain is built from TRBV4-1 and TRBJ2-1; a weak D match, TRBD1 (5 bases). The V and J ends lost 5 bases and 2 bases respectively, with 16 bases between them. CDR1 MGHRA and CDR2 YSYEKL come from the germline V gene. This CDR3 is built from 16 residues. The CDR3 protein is CASSLGANQAYNEQFF. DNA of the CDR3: TGCGCCAGCAGCTTAGGGGCCAACCAGGCCTACAATGAGCAGTTCTTC.